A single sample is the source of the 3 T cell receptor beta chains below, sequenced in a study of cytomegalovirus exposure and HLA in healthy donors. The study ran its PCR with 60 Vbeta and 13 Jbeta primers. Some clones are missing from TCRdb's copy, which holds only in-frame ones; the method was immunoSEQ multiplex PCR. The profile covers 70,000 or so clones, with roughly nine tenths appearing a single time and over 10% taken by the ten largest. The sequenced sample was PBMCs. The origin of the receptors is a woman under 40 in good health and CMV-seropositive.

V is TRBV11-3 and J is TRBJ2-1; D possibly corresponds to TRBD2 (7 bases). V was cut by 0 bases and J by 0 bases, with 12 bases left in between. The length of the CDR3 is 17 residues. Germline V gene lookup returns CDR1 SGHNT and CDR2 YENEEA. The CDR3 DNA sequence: TGTGCCAGCAGCTTAGATAAGGGGGGGAGCTCCTACAATGAGCAGTTCTTC. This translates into CASSLDKGGSSYNEQFF.

The CDR3 loop is CSDRGGLHGYTF. Written as DNA, the CDR3 is TGCAGCGATAGGGGGGGCCTCCATGGCTACACCTTC. The rearrangement links TRBV29-1 to TRBJ1-2, with a weak D call TRBD1 (6 bases). V gave up 7 bases and J gave up 6 bases, with 15 bases separating them. This CDR3 has 12 residues. Germline V gene sequence: CDR1 SQVTM, CDR2 ANQGSEA.

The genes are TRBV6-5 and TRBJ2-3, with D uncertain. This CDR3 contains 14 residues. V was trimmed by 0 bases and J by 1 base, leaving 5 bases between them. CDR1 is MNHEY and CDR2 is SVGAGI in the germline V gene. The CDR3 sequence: CASSYSQGTDTQYF. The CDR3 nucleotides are TGTGCCAGCAGTTACTCCCAGGGCACAGATACGCAGTATTTT.